These T cell receptor beta chains were read from a single sample in a study of cytomegalovirus exposure and HLA in healthy donors. The method was immunoSEQ multiplex PCR; TCRdb's version includes in-frame clones alone and lacks a portion of them. Of 65,000 to 85,000 clones listed, 90% to 95% are singletons. Sample: PBMCs. The receptors shown here come from a woman under 30 in good health and CMV-seronegative. Each CDR3 is given with its conserved first and last residue. Fields, in order: CDR3 DNA, CDR3 protein, V gene, D gene, clone size, J gene. D genes are given only for firm matches. Size values are once, few and many counts, or a class for expanded clones, and some rows have none.

CDR3 DNA: TGTGCCAGCAGGTGGACAGGGGCCGGTGAAAAACTGTTTTTT
CDR3 protein: CASRWTGAGEKLFF
V gene: TRBV7-2
D gene: TRBD1
clone size: NA
J gene: TRBJ1-4

CDR3 DNA: TGCGCCAGCAGCCCCACTAGCGATCCCGGGCGCGAGCAGTACTTC
CDR3 protein: CASSPTSDPGREQYF
V gene: TRBV4-1
D gene: TRBD2
clone size: once
J gene: TRBJ2-7

CDR3 DNA: TGTGCCAGCAGCCCACTGAACAGACAGGGACACTACGAGCAGTACTTC
CDR3 protein: CASSPLNRQGHYEQYF
V gene: TRBV11-2
D gene: TRBD1
clone size: NA
J gene: TRBJ2-7

CDR3 DNA: TGTGCCAGCAGCTTAAGGTCGTTGGAGGGACTAGCTATCAATGAGCAGTTCTTC
CDR3 protein: CASSLRSLEGLAINEQFF
V gene: TRBV11-2
D gene: TRBD2
clone size: NA
J gene: TRBJ2-1

CDR3 DNA: TGTGCCAGCAACAACCAGGGGAGAAGGGAGCTGTTTTTT
CDR3 protein: CASNNQGRRELFF
V gene: TRBV6-1
D gene: NA
clone size: NA
J gene: TRBJ2-2

CDR3 DNA: TGTGCCAGCAGCTTGTTGCAGGGCCAACATGGCTACACCTTC
CDR3 protein: CASSLLQGQHGYTF
V gene: TRBV5-6
D gene: NA
clone size: NA
J gene: TRBJ1-2

CDR3 DNA: TGTGCCAGCAGTGCGACAGGGCCCTGCTCCTACGAGCAGTACTTC
CDR3 protein: CASSATGPCSYEQYF
V gene: TRBV6-7
D gene: TRBD1
clone size: once
J gene: TRBJ2-7

CDR3 DNA: TGTGCCAGCAGTTTGGCCGCTGGCTACACCTTC
CDR3 protein: CASSLAAGYTF
V gene: TRBV28
D gene: NA
clone size: once
J gene: TRBJ1-2

CDR3 DNA: TGTGCCAGCAGCTCCCAGGGGAACCCGAACACTGAAGCTTTCTTT
CDR3 protein: CASSSQGNPNTEAFF
V gene: TRBV5-4
D gene: NA
clone size: once
J gene: TRBJ1-1

CDR3 DNA: TGTGCCAGCACCACGGGGACAGGGGATGAAAAACTGTTTTTT
CDR3 protein: CASTTGTGDEKLFF
V gene: TRBV9
D gene: TRBD1
clone size: NA
J gene: TRBJ1-4

CDR3 DNA: TGTGCCAGCAGCTTAAATAGTGTTCAAGAGACCCAGTACTTC
CDR3 protein: CASSLNSVQETQYF
V gene: TRBV7-7
D gene: NA
clone size: NA
J gene: TRBJ2-5

CDR3 DNA: TGTGCCAGCGGCGGAACCAAAAGGGGCGAGCAGTACTTC
CDR3 protein: CASGGTKRGEQYF
V gene: TRBV6-5
D gene: NA
clone size: NA
J gene: TRBJ2-7

CDR3 DNA: TGTGCCAGCAGCCGGGGGGGGCCCAATGAAAAACTGTTTTTT
CDR3 protein: CASSRGGPNEKLFF
V gene: TRBV5-6
D gene: NA
clone size: NA
J gene: TRBJ1-4

CDR3 DNA: TGTGCCAGCAGCGCCGGGGGGGTTAATGAGCAGTTCTTC
CDR3 protein: CASSAGGVNEQFF
V gene: TRBV9
D gene: TRBD2
clone size: NA
J gene: TRBJ2-1

CDR3 DNA: TGTGCCAGTAGTATTGGGGGACAGAACACAGATACGCAGTATTTT
CDR3 protein: CASSIGGQNTDTQYF
V gene: TRBV19
D gene: TRBD1
clone size: NA
J gene: TRBJ2-3

CDR3 DNA: TGTGCCACCACCTCGACAGATTACAATGAGCAGTTCTTC
CDR3 protein: CATTSTDYNEQFF
V gene: TRBV27
D gene: NA
clone size: once
J gene: TRBJ2-1

CDR3 DNA: TGTGCCAGCAGCCCACCCAAGCGGGAGGGCACAGATACGCAGTATTTT
CDR3 protein: CASSPPKREGTDTQYF
V gene: TRBV7-6
D gene: TRBD2
clone size: NA
J gene: TRBJ2-3

CDR3 DNA: TGCGCCAGCAGTGCCACTAGGACAGGGGGCTTTTACGAGCAGTACTTC
CDR3 protein: CASSATRTGGFYEQYF
V gene: TRBV10-2
D gene: TRBD1
clone size: NA
J gene: TRBJ2-7

CDR3 DNA: TGCGCCAGCAGCTTAATCGACAGGGGGGAGACCCAGTACTTC
CDR3 protein: CASSLIDRGETQYF
V gene: TRBV5-1
D gene: TRBD1
clone size: NA
J gene: TRBJ2-5

CDR3 DNA: TGTGCCAGCACTGCTCTGAGCTACTATGGCTACACCTTC
CDR3 protein: CASTALSYYGYTF
V gene: TRBV7-2
D gene: NA
clone size: NA
J gene: TRBJ1-2

CDR3 DNA: TGTGCCAGCAGTGAGGCGGGGGCTGGTACAGATACGCAGTATTTT
CDR3 protein: CASSEAGAGTDTQYF
V gene: TRBV2
D gene: NA
clone size: NA
J gene: TRBJ2-3

CDR3 DNA: TGTGCCAGCAGCCTCTGGGCTAGCGGGGAGGAGACCCAGTACTTC
CDR3 protein: CASSLWASGEETQYF
V gene: TRBV14
D gene: TRBD2
clone size: NA
J gene: TRBJ2-5

CDR3 DNA: TGCGCCAGCACCTTGATCGACAGGGCCAAATATGGCTACACCTTC
CDR3 protein: CASTLIDRAKYGYTF
V gene: TRBV5-1
D gene: TRBD1
clone size: NA
J gene: TRBJ1-2

CDR3 DNA: TGTGCCAGCAGTTTCCAGACAGGGAGTGGTCAGCCCCAGCATTTT
CDR3 protein: CASSFQTGSGQPQHF
V gene: TRBV28
D gene: TRBD1
clone size: NA
J gene: TRBJ1-5

CDR3 DNA: TGTGCCAGTAGTATAAGGGGACTAGCGGGAGGAGAGACCCAGTACTTC
CDR3 protein: CASSIRGLAGGETQYF
V gene: TRBV19
D gene: TRBD2
clone size: NA
J gene: TRBJ2-5

CDR3 DNA: TGTGCCACCAGCAGAGATAGGGTAGCGGGGTTCACAGATACGCAGTATTTT
CDR3 protein: CATSRDRVAGFTDTQYF
V gene: TRBV15
D gene: TRBD2
clone size: once
J gene: TRBJ2-3

CDR3 DNA: TGTGCCAGCAGCTCAAACAGACAGGGGGGTTACTATGGCTACACCTTC
CDR3 protein: CASSSNRQGGYYGYTF
V gene: TRBV7-2
D gene: TRBD1
clone size: NA
J gene: TRBJ1-2

CDR3 DNA: TGCAGTGCTAGAGCTATAGATACGTTCTTC
CDR3 protein: CSARAIDTFF
V gene: TRBV20-1
D gene: NA
clone size: NA
J gene: TRBJ2-1

CDR3 DNA: TGTGCCAGCTCACCCCTCGCAGGGGGCGTCACTGAAGCTTTCTTT
CDR3 protein: CASSPLAGGVTEAFF
V gene: TRBV18
D gene: TRBD1
clone size: NA
J gene: TRBJ1-1

CDR3 DNA: TGCGCCAGCAGCCAAGTTGTGGACTCTCTTTCGGTCTTC
CDR3 protein: CASSQVVDSLSVF
V gene: TRBV4-1
D gene: NA
clone size: NA
J gene: TRBJ2-1

CDR3 DNA: TGCGCCAGCAGCCAAGGTAGCGGGGGGGCCTACAATGAGCAGTTCTTC
CDR3 protein: CASSQGSGGAYNEQFF
V gene: TRBV4-1
D gene: TRBD2
clone size: NA
J gene: TRBJ2-1

CDR3 DNA: TGTGCCAGCAGCCTGGGACTAGCGGGAGTAGAGACCCAGTACTTC
CDR3 protein: CASSLGLAGVETQYF
V gene: TRBV28
D gene: TRBD2
clone size: NA
J gene: TRBJ2-5

CDR3 DNA: TGTGCCAGCAGCCAAGCACAGAACTATGGCTACACCTTC
CDR3 protein: CASSQAQNYGYTF
V gene: TRBV16
D gene: NA
clone size: NA
J gene: TRBJ1-2

CDR3 DNA: TGTGCCAGCAGCGTCACTAGCGGGAGCTCCTACAATGAGCAGTTCTTC
CDR3 protein: CASSVTSGSSYNEQFF
V gene: TRBV9
D gene: TRBD2
clone size: NA
J gene: TRBJ2-1

CDR3 DNA: TGTGCCACCAACCCTTCCGGGACAGGGGGCTACGAGCAGTACTTC
CDR3 protein: CATNPSGTGGYEQYF
V gene: TRBV15
D gene: TRBD1
clone size: NA
J gene: TRBJ2-7

CDR3 DNA: TGTGCCAGCTCACCCGGGACAGTTCCCTACGAGCAGTACTTC
CDR3 protein: CASSPGTVPYEQYF
V gene: TRBV18
D gene: TRBD1
clone size: NA
J gene: TRBJ2-7

CDR3 DNA: TGTGCCAGCAGCCTGACAGCTAGCACAGATACGCAGTATTTT
CDR3 protein: CASSLTASTDTQYF
V gene: TRBV11-3
D gene: NA
clone size: NA
J gene: TRBJ2-3

CDR3 DNA: TGTGCCAGCAGCTTAGGACACCCGAGCTCTGGAAACACCATATATTTT
CDR3 protein: CASSLGHPSSGNTIYF
V gene: TRBV7-9
D gene: NA
clone size: once
J gene: TRBJ1-3

CDR3 DNA: TGCGCCAGCAGCTCCCCCCGGGACTTGGACACAGATACGCAGTATTTT
CDR3 protein: CASSSPRDLDTDTQYF
V gene: TRBV5-1
D gene: NA
clone size: NA
J gene: TRBJ2-3

CDR3 DNA: TGCAGCGTTGAAGGACAGGGGGCGAACACTGAAGCTTTCTTT
CDR3 protein: CSVEGQGANTEAFF
V gene: TRBV29-1
D gene: TRBD1
clone size: NA
J gene: TRBJ1-1

CDR3 DNA: TGCGCCAGCAGCTTGGCCGGCGGCGGGGTTGATGAGCAGTTCTTC
CDR3 protein: CASSLAGGGVDEQFF
V gene: TRBV5-1
D gene: NA
clone size: once
J gene: TRBJ2-1

CDR3 DNA: TGTGCCAGCAGCTTAGGCATAGGCACAGATACGCAGTATTTT
CDR3 protein: CASSLGIGTDTQYF
V gene: TRBV11-2
D gene: NA
clone size: NA
J gene: TRBJ2-3

CDR3 DNA: TGTGCCAGCAGCCCCCGCTCTGGGGCCAACGTCCTGACTTTC
CDR3 protein: CASSPRSGANVLTF
V gene: TRBV7-2
D gene: NA
clone size: NA
J gene: TRBJ2-6

CDR3 DNA: TGCGCCAGCAGCTTGGGCGGGGGCTCCTACAATGAGCAGTTCTTC
CDR3 protein: CASSLGGGSYNEQFF
V gene: TRBV5-1
D gene: TRBD2
clone size: NA
J gene: TRBJ2-1

CDR3 DNA: TGTGCCAGCAGTTCTCCAACTAGTCTGGGATCGGATGAGCAGTTCTTC
CDR3 protein: CASSSPTSLGSDEQFF
V gene: TRBV27
D gene: NA
clone size: once
J gene: TRBJ2-1

CDR3 DNA: TGTGCCAGCAGTTTATTACCGGGCGGGGCTAGCGGGAGGCGCCAGCAGTTCTTC
CDR3 protein: CASSLLPGGASGRRQQFF
V gene: TRBV27
D gene: TRBD2
clone size: NA
J gene: TRBJ2-1

CDR3 DNA: TGTGCCAGTAGTATGAATACAGGAGTCGAGCAGTACTTC
CDR3 protein: CASSMNTGVEQYF
V gene: TRBV19
D gene: NA
clone size: NA
J gene: TRBJ2-7

CDR3 DNA: TGTGCCAGCAGAGGGGAGCGGGCCTCCTACGAGCAGTACTTC
CDR3 protein: CASRGERASYEQYF
V gene: TRBV6-5
D gene: NA
clone size: once
J gene: TRBJ2-7

CDR3 DNA: TGTGCCAGCAGTGACCCACAGGGGGCGCGGTATGGCTACACCTTC
CDR3 protein: CASSDPQGARYGYTF
V gene: TRBV6-6
D gene: TRBD1
clone size: NA
J gene: TRBJ1-2

CDR3 DNA: TGTGCCAGCAGCTTTGGGGGGGGGCTGGCCCAGTACTTC
CDR3 protein: CASSFGGGLAQYF
V gene: TRBV7-2
D gene: NA
clone size: NA
J gene: TRBJ2-5

CDR3 DNA: TGTGCCAGCAGGGACAGGGGGTTCAATCAGCCCCAGCATTTT
CDR3 protein: CASRDRGFNQPQHF
V gene: TRBV2
D gene: TRBD1
clone size: NA
J gene: TRBJ1-5

CDR3 DNA: TGTGCCAGCTCACCACGCATGCCAGGGGGCTTCTCTGGAAACACCATATATTTT
CDR3 protein: CASSPRMPGGFSGNTIYF
V gene: TRBV18
D gene: TRBD1
clone size: NA
J gene: TRBJ1-3

CDR3 DNA: TGTGCCAGCAGACAGGGGGCAACTAATGAAAAACTGTTTTTT
CDR3 protein: CASRQGATNEKLFF
V gene: TRBV2
D gene: TRBD1
clone size: NA
J gene: TRBJ1-4

CDR3 DNA: TGCGCCAGCAGCCAAGTCGGGAGCGGAGAAAGAACAGATACGCAGTATTTT
CDR3 protein: CASSQVGSGERTDTQYF
V gene: TRBV4-3
D gene: NA
clone size: NA
J gene: TRBJ2-3

CDR3 DNA: TGTGCCAGCAGCTTACAGGGAAGTCGCCCCGGGGAGCTGTTTTTT
CDR3 protein: CASSLQGSRPGELFF
V gene: TRBV5-4
D gene: NA
clone size: NA
J gene: TRBJ2-2

CDR3 DNA: TGTGCCAGCACTGCCGTCGGGACAGACTCCTACGAGCAGTACTTC
CDR3 protein: CASTAVGTDSYEQYF
V gene: TRBV27
D gene: TRBD1
clone size: NA
J gene: TRBJ2-7

CDR3 DNA: TGTGCCTGGAGTCGGGACAACGAAGCTTTCTTT
CDR3 protein: CAWSRDNEAFF
V gene: TRBV30
D gene: NA
clone size: NA
J gene: TRBJ1-1

CDR3 DNA: TGTGCCAGCAGCTTACCGACAGGGGTAAGGGAGACCCAGTACTTC
CDR3 protein: CASSLPTGVRETQYF
V gene: TRBV13
D gene: TRBD1
clone size: NA
J gene: TRBJ2-5

CDR3 DNA: TGTGCCAGCAGCTTCCAGGGGGCGAACGAGCAGTACTTC
CDR3 protein: CASSFQGANEQYF
V gene: TRBV11-3
D gene: TRBD1
clone size: NA
J gene: TRBJ2-7

CDR3 DNA: TGTGCCAGCAGCCCAAACCCATCGAGGACAGGGTTTGGAAACACCATATATTTT
CDR3 protein: CASSPNPSRTGFGNTIYF
V gene: TRBV9
D gene: TRBD1
clone size: NA
J gene: TRBJ1-3